A single TCR beta chain is shown here with its context. No cognate antigen has been identified for it. Base qualities are not recorded, but no much larger clone differs from it by a single base. The sample is drawn from a study of cytomegalovirus exposure and HLA in healthy donors (dated by TCRdb to the late 2010s). Context from the whole study: According to an earlier analysis of 450 to 650 of the donors, about 179 million T cells yielded roughly 110 million unique TCR beta sequences and 276 Gb of sequence data. An early release that covered around 590 HLA-typed donors contained about 300 gigabases of sequencing data and tens of millions of unique TCR sequences. The genetic ancestry cluster associated with self-reported Caucasian donors included around 76% of the 398 genotyped donors. The study aimed to test whether signatures of past pathogen exposure could be identified by cataloging public T cell receptors. Using immunosequencing, the study profiled T cell repertoires from about 650 subjects and related those repertoires to cytomegalovirus serostatus. Besides the first cohort of more than 650 subjects, a separate validation cohort made up of 120 or so different subjects was used. The study combined high-throughput TCR immunosequencing, statistical association of individual TCRs with disease status, and machine learning to predict cytomegalovirus infection status. A later analysis re-examined previously published TCR beta repertoires from more than 550 donors and added high-resolution HLA genotyping to investigate patterns of TCR occurrence. Rather than using new phenotypic data, the later analysis identified candidate immune exposures from TCR beta sequences and from how often those sequences occurred across donors. To decide whether each TCR beta V gene segment behaved as functional or pseudogenic, an earlier analysis of several hundred of the donors relied on high-throughput TCR beta sequencing. Donor age, sex, ethnicity and CMV serostatus were compiled together with the repertoire data. A later genetic analysis took genome-wide SNP genotypes for about three fifths of the 666 donors and used that subset as a discovery cohort. All discovery cohort repertoires had been generated on a single sequencing platform. HLA typing included class I and class II loci at four-digit resolution. The number of donors typed differed by locus, with about 629-630 for A, B, C, DRB1 and DQB1, more than 500 for DQA1, about 610 for DPA1, and 450 to 480 for DPB1. Roughly five DR-DQ haplotypes were treated as single units for association and clustering because of strong linkage in the cohort. Among roughly 400 genotyped donors of the cohort, an average of about 220,000 unique TCR beta nucleotide sequences was sequenced per donor, of which approximately 19% were non-productive.

CDR1 and CDR2 are drawn from the germline V gene: SGHRS, YFSETQ. Deletion took 4 bases off V and 6 bases off J, with a span of 14 bases between the germline ends. The CDR3 spans 13 residues, from the cysteine through the phenylalanine. Here the CDR3 DNA is all that survives: 39 bases in frame from base 1. Overall study outcomes, separate from this receptor: Three of the identified cytomegalovirus-associated TCR beta chains were confirmed in vitro to be specific for cytomegalovirus antigens. Linkage disequilibrium might explain the correlated functional status among segregating V segments, but an unknown experimental factor could not be excluded. In an earlier analysis of about 540 of the donors, most TCR beta V segments were observed in productive rearrangements about 90% or about 30% of the time, broadly matching IMGT annotations. A cluster of highly shared sequence variants was judged likely to represent a technical artifact of the sequencing pipeline. V-gene and J-gene trimming of TCR beta chains was associated with a missense DCLRE1C variant in a later genetic analysis, and the association was replicated in an independent cohort. For the cohort, immune exposure information was limited to CMV serostatus. It was suggested by the authors that the approach could potentially be generalized to other disease states and immunological phenotypes. HLA typing was unavailable for some donors at each locus, so association tests used only the typed subset. Strong co-occurrence of HLA alleles, especially DR and DQ, made assigning TCR associations to individual alleles difficult. A later analysis found that HLA-associated TCR beta chains were more clonally expanded and had lower generation probabilities than equally common non-associated chains. Specific HLA alleles were associated with 16,951 TCR beta sequences at a false discovery rate of 0.05 in a later analysis. A later genetic analysis reported fewer N-insertions in productive TCRs among donors in an Asian-associated ancestry cluster than the roughly 640-donor mean. In a later analysis, the rate of TCR association differed among HLA loci, with DRB1 alleles having the most associated TCRs and HLA-C alleles having the fewest. Roughly uniform sequencing depth across donors was assumed in presence/absence analyses, although this assumption may not hold. In this cohort, only TCR beta chains were sequenced, and detectable features were limited by the absence of alpha or paired-chain data. Some IMGT-functional V segments, including TRBV6-2 and TRBV6-3, could not be told apart with the 87-base-pair reads, so those segments were excluded. Most TCR sequences were observed very rarely across donors, whereas some public TCRs were present in many individuals. In the study, 150 to 200 TCR beta chains were listed as associated with cytomegalovirus. A later analysis reported that several top co-occurrence clusters appeared linked to parvovirus B19, influenza, CMV and Epstein-Barr virus. Approximately 18 rarely observed V segments, including chromosome 9 orphons, were excluded from the earlier analysis of about 610 of the donors because counts were too low. A further reported finding was that TCR beta sequences accurately predicted the HLA-A and HLA-B alleles for most subjects in the first cohort. In a later analysis, most CMV-associated TCR beta chains were found to appear HLA-restricted, with HLA associations seemingly driven largely by CMV exposure. The classifier was reported to diagnose cytomegalovirus status with high specificity and sensitivity in both the original cohort and the validation cohort.

The cohort was made up of hundreds of healthy bone marrow donors. At the time of sampling, all cohort members were nominally healthy, though unrecorded immune exposures were likely present. The donor tested CMV seronegative, placing the donor among the approximately 360 seronegative members of the cohort. Every donor gave a peripheral blood sample, and the peripheral blood mononuclear cells from that sample were used for TCR beta sequencing. The Qiagen DNeasy Blood Extraction Kit was used to extract genomic DNA from the blood cell samples. Library preparation used the immunoSEQ multiplex PCR assay. The multiplex PCR relied on a mix of 60 forward primers for TCR Vbeta segments and 13 reverse primers for TCR Jbeta segments. The CDR3 region of rearranged TCR beta genes was amplified from genomic DNA by a multiplex PCR assay. The Illumina HiSeq System was used to sequence the amplified TCR beta libraries as 87-base-pair reads. The authors processed their data as follows. In a later analysis, tens of millions of unique TCR beta chains were counted across the approximately 640 repertoires, and about 10 million of these chains were shared by at least two donors. Raw reads were error-corrected and collapsed into unique sequences by a nearest-neighbor algorithm in which closely related sequences were merged to remove PCR and sequencing errors. To assign V, D and J gene segments, CDR3 sequences were aligned to IMGT reference sequences. For a sequence to be retained, a match of at least six nucleotides was required to both a V gene segment and a J gene segment. Rearrangements were classified as productive when the CDR3 lacked stop codons and remained in frame with V and J, and all other rearrangements were classified as non-productive. Following IMGT convention, CDR3 was defined as the stretch from the second conserved V-encoded cysteine up to the conserved J-encoded phenylalanine. The earlier analysis of 500 to 650 of the donors excluded any sequence lacking an unambiguous match to a single V gene segment. In an earlier analysis of approximately 500 of the donors, a V segment was called functional when productive rearrangements were above 56.7%, and segregating when the standard deviation between donors exceeded 5%. A statistical classification framework was developed to diagnose cytomegalovirus status using the catalog of TCR beta chain sequences. In a later analysis, V and J genes were assigned by comparing TCR nucleotide sequences against IMGT/GENE-DB human TR gene sequences. Using the TCRdist pipeline, a later analysis assigned CDR3 sequences along with most-parsimonious VDJ recombination scenarios. In a later analysis, every TCR beta chain was defined by the combination of its CDR3 amino acid sequence and its V-gene family, and reads without a unique V-gene family were dropped. To address suspected cross-contamination and a sequencing artifact, a later analysis removed under 600 highly shared, low-generation-probability nucleotide sequences. A later analysis calculated a clonal expansion index for each public chain from normalized within-repertoire ranks of inferred template counts. A later analysis computed generation probabilities with a VDJ recombination model fitted to out-of-frame rearrangements, and checked the results against IGoR. In a later analysis, hypergeometric tests were used to score TCR-TCR, TCR-HLA and TCR-CMV co-occurrence, with a repertoire-size bias correction applied to TCR pairs. To estimate false discovery rates, a later analysis permuted the HLA or CMV assignments 20 times. In a later analysis, co-occurring TCRs were grouped with DBSCAN, and TCRdist sequence similarity was added when clustering was performed within HLA-allele-positive subsets. Co-occurrence clustering excluded repertoires with fewer than 30,000 or more than 120,000 public chains, plus five with anomalous nucleotide sharing. TCRdb obtained this table from immuneACCESS and retained in-frame rearrangements with V and J assigned. These tables miss some clones; where compared with another copy, unresolved V genes account for less than half of the shortfall, and the remainder is unexplained. From that table come the V and J calls and clone size; the DNA was used to work out D and trimming. The sample data list about 69,000 clones, and around 70% of these were observed just once. Together, the top ten hold roughly 9.8% of the sample.

The chain is encoded by TRBV5-1 joined to TRBJ2-7; matching of 6 bases hints at TRBD2 as the D gene. This receptor was identified in a woman aged 30 to 39 in good health and CMV-seronegative. The sequencing sample was made of PBMCs. CDR3 sequence: CASSVTTRREQYF. The DNA is as follows: TGCGCCAGCAGCGTGACGACTAGGCGCGAGCAGTACTTC. Reference TRBV5-1 and TRBJ2-7 proteins supply the regions before and after the CDR3; the full variable domain is: KAGVTQTPRYLIKTRGQQVTLSCSPISGHRSVSWYQQTPGQGLQFLFEYFSETQRNKGNFPGRFSGRQFSNSRSEMNVSTLELGDSALYLCASSVTTRREQYFGPGTRLTVT.